This T cell receptor beta chain comes out of a study of cytomegalovirus exposure and HLA in healthy donors. Study background: Within an early data release were approximately 85 million unique TCRs drawn from HLA-typed donors. Study conclusions and caveats: Most TCR beta V segments were productive about 90% or about 30% of the time in an earlier analysis.

Worth noting for this clone: As yet, its antigen is unknown.

The study ran its PCR with 60 Vbeta and 13 Jbeta primers. Generated by immunoSEQ multiplex PCR, the TCRdb table keeps only in-frame clones and is missing some. The table shows 90,000 to 140,000 clones, with around 78% occurring only once. Trimming took 1 base from V and 7 from J, leaving 16 bases between them. Germline V gene lookup returns CDR1 SEHNR and CDR2 FQNEAQ (reference sequence). CDR3 length: 16 residues. The TCR originated in a male donor in good health and CMV-seronegative. Specimen: PBMCs. The rearrangement uses TRBV7-9 and TRBJ1-4; D ambiguous. This chain's CDR3 is CASSLEAGLRVEKLFF. The CDR3 DNA follows: TGTGCCAGCAGCTTAGAAGCGGGATTGAGGGTTGAAAAACTGTTTTTT.